This TCR beta chain is drawn from a study of T-cell reconstitution after alpha-beta-depleted transplantation in children. Points from the study as a whole: One year after transplant, T-cell counts and diversity came mostly from newly produced T cells.

This CDR3 contains 16 residues. Germline CDR1 SEHNR, CDR2 FQNEAQ (reference sequence). Trimming pared 4 bases from V and 5 bases from J, leaving 17 bases between. This clonotype was picked up many times. Antigen specificity is unknown. Preparation of the TCRbeta library was carried out with unique molecular identifiers. TCRdb reprocessed the PCR reads via MiXCR and lists one record per CDR3 protein. The repertoire consists of about 300,000 distinct CDR3 sequences, with over 9% occurring once and the leading ten covering less than 9%. This TCR came from a boy in the first two years of life with acute myeloid leukemia, due to receive a stem cell transplant. This chain links TRBV7-9 with TRBJ1-4; D possibly corresponds to TRBD1 (5 bases). Source: PBMCs, taken before TCRalphabeta/CD19-depleted stem cell transplant. CDR3 coding DNA: TGTGCCAGCAGCTCGCCCCAAGCAGGGTCAAATGAAAAACTGTTTTTT. Translating it yields CASSSPQAGSNEKLFF.